This entry lists 5 T cell receptor beta chains sequenced from one sample in a study of T cells after yellow fever vaccination. TCRdb re-called the 5' RACE reads with MiXCR, one entry per CDR3 protein. This sample has 300,000 to 400,000 distinct CDR3 sequences, with around a tenth found just once. Sequencing used CD4+ T cells sorted from PBMCs, obtained 45 days after the yellow fever booster vaccination. The receptor set was obtained from a man aged 18 to 29 who received the YFV17D yellow fever vaccine.

The chain couples TRBV27 to TRBJ2-5, with TRBD1 as a possible D gene (5 bases). V lost 4 bases and J 1 base, leaving 16 bases between the germline ends. The CDR3 covers 16 residues. In germline, CDR1 is MNHEY, CDR2 SMNVEV (reference sequence). The chain's CDR3 is CASSSLSRGIQETQYF. Here the CDR3 DNA reads TGTGCCAGCAGTTCCTTGAGTAGGGGTATCCAAGAGACCCAGTACTTC.

The chain employs TRBV7-2 and TRBJ2-6; D not resolved. CDR1 and CDR2 from the germline V gene are SGHTA and FQGNSA. This CDR3 has 15 residues. Trimming left V 7 bases short and J 4 bases short, with 14 bases between. The CDR3, as DNA: TGTGCCAGCACCAACAGAGTAGCAGGGGCCAACGTCCTGACTTTC. Its protein is CASTNRVAGANVLTF. Variable domain in full (rest from reference TRBV7-2 and TRBJ2-6): GAGVSQSPSNKVTEKGKDVELRCDPISGHTALYWYRQSLGQGLEFLIYFQGNSAPDKSGLPSDRFSAERTGGSVSTLTIQRTQQEDSAVYLCASTNRVAGANVLTFGAGSRLTVL.

V and J are TRBV6-5 and TRBJ1-1; no clear D gene. This CDR3 comprises 16 residues. Trimming pared 5 bases from V and 1 base from J, leaving 17 bases between. From germline, CDR1 is MNHEY and CDR2 SVGAGI. The CDR3 region is CASSKDASLRNTEAFF. As DNA, the CDR3 is TGTGCCAGCAGTAAGGACGCCAGTTTAAGGAACACTGAAGCTTTCTTT.

The V and J genes are TRBV24-1 and TRBJ1-2; 7 bases agree with TRBD1. The junction had 6 bases not matched to a gene; V was cut back by 2 bases and J by 4 bases. The CDR3 runs 15 residues. Germline CDR1 is KGHDR and CDR2 is SFDVKD. CDR3 in amino acids: CATSDSTGTAYGYTF. CDR3 nucleotide sequence: TGTGCCACCAGTGATTCCACGGGGACAGCCTATGGCTACACCTTC.

The J gene is TRBJ1-2, the V gene TRBV12-3 or TRBV12-4, with D tentatively TRBD1 (5 bases). The CDR3 has 14 amino acids. V was trimmed by 4 bases and J by 9 bases, leaving 18 bases between them. CDR3 DNA sequence: TGTGCCAGCAGTTCCCTCGGACATGAGGCAAGCTACACCTTC. Protein: CASSSLGHEASYTF.